This TCR beta chain was found in a study of T cells after posttransplantation cyclophosphamide. TCRdb's copy holds only in-frame clones and misses some; the assay was immunoSEQ multiplex PCR. The sample records about 43,000 clones, 90% being singletons. Treatment was busulfan-fludarabine conditioning, a marrow graft, and cyclophosphamide on days +3 and +4. The CDR3 runs 15 residues. Looked up from germline, CDR1 is MGHDK and CDR2 is SYGVNS. The junction had 7 bases not matched to a gene; V was cut back by 5 bases and J by 3 bases. The gene calls are TRBV25-1 and TRBJ2-7; TRBD1 matches at 10 bases. The source material was PBMCs, sampled around 63 days after allogeneic stem cell transplant with posttransplant cyclophosphamide. The TCR sequence derives from a male patient aged 55 to 70 who received an allogeneic stem cell transplant from a related donor and was CMV-positive. Some T cells may have come from the graft donor. Here the CDR3 DNA reads TGTGCCAGCAGTTTTACGGGACAGGGGATCTACGAGCAGTACTTC. Its translation is CASSFTGQGIYEQYF.